This entry lists 27 T cell receptor beta chains sequenced from one sample in a study of shared clonotypes between healthy human individuals. Produced via immunoSEQ multiplex PCR; TCRdb's table is partial and in-frame only. The table records about 690,000 clones, less than 95% of them present only once. The sequencing sample was made of memory CD8+ T cells from PBMCs. Subset reported: CD45RO+ cells pooled with CCR7-negative TemRA cells. These receptors were taken from a man aged 18 to 29 in good health. Some clones in this sample may be carry-over from other donors' samples.

The chain recombines TRBV27 with TRBJ2-3; the D is unclear. V was trimmed by 7 bases and J by 1 base, leaving 9 bases between them. This CDR3 comprises 13 residues. Germline V CDR1 and CDR2: MNHEY, SMNVEV (reference sequence). CDR3 sequence: CASTSLGTDTQYF. The CDR3 coding sequence is TGTGCCAGCACCTCCTTGGGCACAGATACGCAGTATTTT.

This rearrangement joins TRBV27 to TRBJ1-4; D unresolved. Trimming pared 0 bases from V and 1 base from J, leaving 12 bases between. The CDR3 loop spans 17 amino acids. Germline CDR1 reads MNHEY; CDR2 reads SMNVEV (reference sequence). The CDR3 DNA reads TGTGCCAGCAGTTTATCGAAACGGGTCAAAACTAATGAAAAACTGTTTTTT. Translation: CASSLSKRVKTNEKLFF.

The gene calls are TRBV13 and TRBJ2-7, with D maybe TRBD1 (5 bases). In germline, CDR1 is PRHDT, CDR2 FYEKMQ (reference sequence). The CDR3 runs to 15 residues. The V end lost 6 bases, the J end lost 6 bases, and 21 bases lay between the germline ends. The CDR3, as DNA: TGTGCCAGCAGTCCGATCGGGCAGGGTGGGTCCGAGCAGTACTTC. It specifies CASSPIGQGGSEQYF.

The genes are TRBV4-2 and TRBJ2-3; either TRBD1 or TRBD2 may supply D (5 bases each). Germline lookup yields CDR1 LGHNA and CDR2 YNFKEQ. This CDR3 spans 16 amino acids. The germline V and J ends were trimmed by 0 bases and 1 base, with 11 bases remaining between them. CDR3 sequence reads: CASSQEMGVGTDTQYF. The CDR3 DNA reads as TGTGCCAGCAGCCAAGAAATGGGGGTAGGCACAGATACGCAGTATTTT.

V and J are TRBV6-1 and TRBJ2-1, with D tentatively TRBD1 (6 bases). Germline-derived CDR1 and CDR2 are MNHNS and SASEGT. The V end was cut by 4 bases, the J end by 5 bases, with 15 bases between. The CDR3 covers 15 residues. CDR3 residues: CASSGWFGTNNEQFF. The CDR3 DNA reads TGTGCCAGCAGTGGTTGGTTTGGGACAAACAATGAGCAGTTCTTC.

This sequence joins TRBV2 and TRBJ2-7; 8 bases line up with TRBD1. The CDR3 length is 14 residues. V trimming: 6 bases; J trimming: 0 bases; junction bases outside the gene matches: 4. Per germline, CDR1 SNHLY and CDR2 FYNNEI. The CDR3 reads CASRGQDASYEQYF. CDR3 sequence (DNA): TGTGCCAGCAGGGGACAGGATGCCTCCTACGAGCAGTACTTC.

The J gene is TRBJ2-7, the V gene TRBV19; the match to TRBD2 covers 8 bases. The junction had 8 bases not matched to a gene; V was cut back by 1 base and J by 6 bases. Germline CDR1 LNHDA, CDR2 SQIVND (reference sequence). The CDR3 contains 15 residues. CDR3 loop: CASSIVPGLASEQYF. The DNA of the CDR3 is TGTGCCAGTAGTATAGTCCCTGGACTAGCAAGCGAGCAGTACTTC.

The V call is TRBV6-1, the J call TRBJ2-1, with 8 bases that match TRBD2. Germline trimming cut 3 bases from V and 0 bases from J; bases unmatched to any gene: 16. This CDR3 contains 20 residues. The germline CDR1 and CDR2 sequences are MNHNS and SASEGT. The CDR3 here is CASSDRSGIRLSSSYNEQFF. The CDR3 DNA reads as TGTGCCAGCAGTGACCGTAGCGGGATTCGCCTTTCCAGCTCCTACAATGAGCAGTTCTTC.

J is TRBJ2-2 and V is TRBV7-9; D is possibly TRBD1 or TRBD2 (5 bases each). V was cut by 6 bases and J by 1 base, with 12 bases left in between. CDR1 SEHNR and CDR2 FQNEAQ come from the germline V gene (reference sequence). CDR3 length: 15 amino acids. The CDR3 DNA sequence: TGTGCCAGCAGAGGGACGGGTGGGAACACCGGGGAGCTGTTTTTT. Translated, it gives CASRGTGGNTGELFF.

The chain links TRBV11-2 to TRBJ2-5; no definite D call. The CDR3 has 13 amino acids. Germline CDR1 is SGHAT and CDR2 is FQNNGV. The ends were cut back, 4 bases at V and 0 bases at J, with 6 bases in the middle. The CDR3 spells CASSSVYQETQYF. The CDR3 coding sequence is TGTGCCAGCAGCTCCGTGTACCAAGAGACCCAGTACTTC.

This rearrangement joins TRBV28 to TRBJ2-5, with TRBD2 matching 9 bases. The CDR3 runs to 16 residues. Unmatched junction bases numbered 13, after V lost 6 bases and J lost 5 bases. Per germline, CDR1 MDHEN and CDR2 SYDVKM. CDR3 nucleotide sequence: TGTGCCAGCAGCTCCCCCCTAGCGGGATGGGAGGAGACCCAGTACTTC. This gives the protein CASSSPLAGWEETQYF.

This clone occurred a few times. This rearrangement joins TRBV7-2 to TRBJ1-2, with D unresolved. Trimming pared 4 bases from V and 1 base from J, leaving 13 bases between. The CDR3 is 15 residues long. Germline lookup yields CDR1 SGHTA and CDR2 FQGNSA. This CDR3 is CASSSLGGVNYGYTF. The CDR3 DNA sequence: TGTGCCAGCAGCTCCCTGGGCGGGGTTAACTATGGCTACACCTTC. The full variable domain, its missing parts supplied by reference TRBV7-2 and TRBJ1-2, is GAGVSQSPSNKVTEKGKDVELRCDPISGHTALYWYRQSLGQGLEFLIYFQGNSAPDKSGLPSDRFSAERTGGSVSTLTIQRTQQEDSAVYLCASSSLGGVNYGYTFGSGTRLTVV.

Of note for this clone: Different DNA sequences within this sample yield the same CDR3. The chain is built from TRBV11-2 and TRBJ2-1; D is perhaps TRBD2 (5 bases). The CDR3 totals 14 residues. Germline assignment: CDR1 SGHAT and CDR2 FQNNGV. V lost 1 base, J lost 6 bases, and 10 bases lay in between. The CDR3 sequence: CASSLVGSSNEQFF. The DNA for the CDR3 is TGTGCCAGCAGCTTAGTAGGGAGTAGCAATGAGCAGTTCTTC.

V usage is TRBV27 and J usage is TRBJ2-7, with TRBD1 as a possible D gene (6 bases). V shed 5 bases and J shed 2 bases, with 13 bases lying between them. Germline-derived CDR1 and CDR2 are MNHEY and SMNVEV (reference sequence). CDR3 size: 14 residues. The CDR3 DNA follows: TGTGCCAGCAGTATCGGGACAAAACCCTACGAGCAGTACTTC. It codes for CASSIGTKPYEQYF.

The V and J genes are TRBV27 and TRBJ2-7, with TRBD2 as a possible D gene (5 bases). Germline V gene lookup returns CDR1 MNHEY and CDR2 SMNVEV (reference sequence). The CDR3 sequence is 13 residues long. V lost 6 bases and J lost 2, with 11 bases in between. DNA of the CDR3: TGTGCCAGCAGCGAAGGGCGGGCCTACGAGCAGTACTTC. Translating it yields CASSEGRAYEQYF.

This chain joins TRBV28 and TRBJ2-7, with 13 bases aligning to TRBD2. With V trimmed by 5 bases and J by 2 bases, 18 bases remained unmatched. Germline-derived CDR1 and CDR2 are MDHEN and SYDVKM. CDR3 length: 20 residues. CDR3 in DNA: TGTGCCAGCAGTGACCCGTTTAGGGGCGGGACTAGCGGGACACCCTACGAGCAGTACTTC. It encodes CASSDPFRGGTSGTPYEQYF. The variable domain in full, completed from reference TRBV28 and TRBJ2-7, reads DVKVTQSSRYLVKRTGEKVFLECVQDMDHENMFWYRQDPGLGLRLIYFSYDVKMKEKGDIPEGYSVSREKKERFSLILESASTNQTSMYLCASSDPFRGGTSGTPYEQYFGPGTRLTVT.

The V call is TRBV7-3, the J call TRBJ1-1, with 9 bases fitting TRBD1. The CDR3 extends over 15 amino acids. V gave up 5 bases and J gave up 4 bases; unmatched junction bases: 8. The germline CDR1 and CDR2 sequences are SGHTA and FQGTGA. The DNA for the CDR3 is TGTGCCAGCAGCCCCTACAGGGGGCTGGGCACTGAAGCTTTCTTT. Protein product: CASSPYRGLGTEAFF.

This rearrangement joins TRBV5-4 to TRBJ1-1; D gene unclear. The germline V gene has CDR1 SGHNT and CDR2 YYREEE (reference sequence). The CDR3 extends over 13 amino acids. Trimming cost V 3 bases and J 6 bases, with 12 bases left between them. CDR3 in amino acids: CASSSEEHSEAFF. The CDR3 DNA reads as TGTGCCAGCAGCTCTGAAGAACACTCTGAAGCTTTCTTT.

The table lists this clone with a count of one. The V gene is TRBV13, the J gene TRBJ2-7; 8 bases map to TRBD1. Germline V gene sequence: CDR1 PRHDT, CDR2 FYEKMQ (reference sequence). V shed 4 bases, J shed 0 bases, and the junction held 5 bases outside the gene matches. The CDR3 is 15 amino acids. CDR3 bases: TGTGCCAGCAGCTCCAGGGGACAGGACTCCTACGAGCAGTACTTC. It specifies CASSSRGQDSYEQYF.

The CDR3 region is CARLAGGRSGTDTQYF. For the CDR3, the DNA is TGTGCCAGACTAGCGGGAGGGCGGTCGGGCACAGATACGCAGTATTTT. The chain has TRBV7-5 and TRBJ2-3; the D segment call TRBD2 is taken from the table without a DNA check. TRBV7-5 is assigned pseudogene status. The CDR3 sequence is 16 residues long.

V usage is TRBV9 and J usage is TRBJ2-7; D is ambiguous. CDR3 size: 13 residues. V was pared by 0 bases and J by 3 bases, with 7 bases between. Germline V gives CDR1 SGDLS, CDR2 YYNGEE. CDR3 coding DNA: TGTGCCAGCAGCGTAGCAGAAGACTACGAGCAGTACTTC. Its translation: CASSVAEDYEQYF. The whole variable domain, remainder taken from reference TRBV9 and TRBJ2-7, is DSGVTQTPKHLITATGQRVTLRCSPRSGDLSVYWYQQSLDQGLQFLIQYYNGEERAKGNILERFSAQQFPDLHSELNLSSLELGDSALYFCASSVAEDYEQYFGPGTRLTVT.

This clone appeared once. J is TRBJ2-7 and V is TRBV11-1; the D gene is possibly TRBD2 (7 bases). The CDR3 is made up of 16 amino acids. Germline V gene lookup returns CDR1 SGHAT and CDR2 FQDESV (reference sequence). Trimming cost V 5 bases and J 6 bases, with 23 bases left between them. The DNA of the CDR3 is TGTGCCAGCAGCCCCCCAGCGGGGACAAGGTGGGCCGAGCAGTACTTC. Translated, it gives CASSPPAGTRWAEQYF.

V usage is TRBV28 and J usage is TRBJ2-7; 9 positions match TRBD2. In germline, CDR1 is MDHEN, CDR2 SYDVKM. The CDR3 is made up of 15 amino acids. V was pared by 4 bases and J by 4 bases, with 8 bases of the junction left unmatched. CDR3 loop: CASSWGTSGWYEQYF. Here the CDR3 DNA reads TGTGCCAGCAGTTGGGGAACTAGCGGGTGGTACGAGCAGTACTTC.

In this sample, this clone turned up once. The rearrangement links TRBV27 to TRBJ2-7, with D perhaps matching TRBD1 or TRBD2 (6 bases each). The V gene lost 0 bases and the J gene lost 1 base, with 13 bases spanning the gap. The CDR3 has 16 amino acids. Germline lookup yields CDR1 MNHEY and CDR2 SMNVEV (reference sequence). CDR3 sequence reads: CASSLSPGALSYEQYF. The DNA of the CDR3 is TGTGCCAGCAGTTTATCCCCGGGGGCGCTTTCCTACGAGCAGTACTTC.

The chain combines TRBV27 with TRBJ1-1, with D hard to call. This CDR3 spans 14 amino acids. The germline V and J ends were trimmed by 6 bases and 1 base, with 12 bases remaining between them. Germline CDR1 reads MNHEY; CDR2 reads SMNVEV (reference sequence). This CDR3 is CASRQRRSNTEAFF. DNA of the CDR3: TGTGCCAGCAGGCAGAGGAGGTCGAACACTGAAGCTTTCTTT.

The chain has TRBV27 and TRBJ2-7, with 7 bases that match TRBD2. The CDR3 has 14 residues. Looked up from germline, CDR1 is MNHEY and CDR2 is SMNVEV (reference sequence). Trimming removed 1 base from V and 7 bases from J; junction bases left unmatched: 7. In DNA, the CDR3 is TGTGCCAGCAGTTTATTGGGGCGGGAGAGGGAGCAGTACTTC. It encodes CASSLLGREREQYF.

The chain uses TRBV11-2 and TRBJ2-7, with D possibly matching TRBD2 (6 bases). V dropped 5 bases and J dropped 3 bases, with 14 bases sitting between them. This CDR3 has 14 amino acids. CDR1 SGHAT and CDR2 FQNNGV come from the germline V gene. CDR3 amino acids: CASSPGLNYYEQYF. As DNA, the CDR3 is TGTGCCAGCAGCCCCGGACTAAATTACTACGAGCAGTACTTC.